This TCR beta chain was profiled in a study of T-cell memory formation after mild COVID-19. Background on the study: TCR clusters were largely donor specific.

TCRdb recomputed calls from the 5' RACE reads with MiXCR, one row per CDR3 protein. The sample carries fewer than 95,000 distinct CDR3 sequences, over 12% recorded once. The germline V gene encodes CDR1 LGHNA and CDR2 YSLEER. Trimming at V came to 0 bases and at J to 1 base, leaving 11 bases not matched to a gene. This CDR3 spans 19 amino acids. With regard to this clonotype: No antigen is known for it.

Study conclusions and caveats: A second wave of clones peaked on day 37, and their SARS-CoV-2 specificity went unconfirmed. CD4+ clones that contracted lay mainly in CM and EM; CD8+ ones lay in EMRA.

The chain recombines TRBV4-3 with TRBJ2-3; TRBD2 matches 9 bases. The sample was PBMCs or a T cell subset sorted from them (not recorded which). The origin of this receptor is a man aged 18 to 35 who had mild COVID-19 (a few samples of this study predate the infection). Cell type and time point are not known. The CDR3 nucleotides are TGCGCCAGCAGCCAAGATAGGCTAGCGGGGATCTCTCGCACAGATACGCAGTATTTT. Residues: CASSQDRLAGISRTDTQYF.